One and the same sample provided the 17 T cell receptor beta chains below, sequenced in a study of brain T cells in children with intractable seizures. This sample's time point: blood from clinic visit 5 months post-surgery; TSC patient then seizure free. Some clones are missing from TCRdb's copy, which holds only in-frame ones; the method was immunoSEQ multiplex PCR. Of about 340,000 clones in the sample, over 90% are singletons; the top ten hold about 6%. The specimen was peripheral blood, collected about 5 months after surgery. The receptors originated from a boy in the first two years of life with tuberous sclerosis and intractable seizures.

The gene calls are TRBV2 and TRBJ2-3, with TRBD2 matching 8 bases. The V and J ends lost 6 bases and 5 bases, in that order; junction bases with no gene match: 7. Germline values: CDR1 SNHLY, CDR2 FYNNEI. The CDR3 is 14 amino acids. The CDR3 bases are TGTGCCAGCAGCGTAGCGGGGAGGGGAGATACGCAGTATTTT. Encoded protein: CASSVAGRGDTQYF.

The chain couples TRBV4-2 to TRBJ2-1; D is unresolved. Germline CDR1 LGHNA, CDR2 YNFKEQ. V was pared by 3 bases and J by 8 bases, with 20 bases between. The length of the CDR3 is 16 residues. CDR3 sequence reads: CASSQETGNVGYEQFF. CDR3 DNA: TGTGCCAGCAGCCAGGAGACTGGGAATGTGGGCTATGAGCAGTTCTTC.

The chain uses TRBV5-1 and TRBJ2-5; 8 bases line up with TRBD2. Germline V gene data show CDR1 as SGHRS and CDR2 as YFSETQ. This CDR3 contains 14 residues. V trimming: 5 bases; J trimming: 5 bases; junction bases outside the gene matches: 8. Here the CDR3 DNA reads TGCGCCAGCAGAATGAGCGGGGGACGGGAGACCCAGTACTTC. Translation: CASRMSGGRETQYF.

This clone was recorded only once. The rearrangement joins TRBV14 to TRBJ2-7, with 7 bases aligning to TRBD2. This CDR3 has 20 residues. V was pared by 1 base and J by 1 base, with 19 bases of the junction left unmatched. Germline V gene lookup returns CDR1 SGHDN and CDR2 FVKESK. The chain's CDR3 is CASSQAFSFRGRGVSYEQYF. The DNA for the CDR3 is TGTGCCAGCAGCCAAGCATTTTCGTTTAGAGGACGGGGGGTTTCCTACGAGCAGTACTTC.

The chain recombines TRBV7-9 with TRBJ1-1; no reliable D call. The CDR3 has 18 amino acids. Germline CDR1 SEHNR, CDR2 FQNEAQ (reference sequence). V lost 4 bases and J lost 4, with 25 bases in between. In nucleotides, the CDR3 is TGTGCCAGCAGCTCTTACTACATGGGTCCCACGGCGAGCACTGAAGCTTTCTTT. It encodes CASSSYYMGPTASTEAFF.

The chain is built from TRBV4-1 and TRBJ2-5; TRBD1 matches at 11 bases. Trimming removed 0 bases from V and 4 bases from J; junction bases left unmatched: 1. Germline assignment: CDR1 MGHRA and CDR2 YSYEKL. The CDR3 has 15 residues. The CDR3 nucleotides are TGCGCCAGCAGCCAAGACGGGACAGGGGGAGAGACCCAGTACTTC. Translated: CASSQDGTGGETQYF.

The gene calls are TRBV24-1 and TRBJ1-1, with a weak D call TRBD1 (5 bases). Looked up from germline, CDR1 is KGHDR and CDR2 is SFDVKD. V was cut by 4 bases and J by 4 bases, with 9 bases left in between. This CDR3 has 13 amino acids. The CDR3 region is CATSDGGTTEAFF. CDR3 nucleotide sequence: TGTGCCACCAGTGACGGGGGGACCACTGAAGCTTTCTTT.

V is TRBV30 and J is TRBJ2-7; unclear D gene. The V end lost 2 bases, the J end lost 1 base, and 3 bases lay between the germline ends. The germline V gene encodes CDR1 GTSNPN and CDR2 SVGIG (reference sequence). The CDR3 spans 11 residues. CDR3 sequence reads: CAWSSSYEQYF. CDR3 coding DNA: TGTGCCTGGAGTTCGTCCTACGAGCAGTACTTC.

The CDR3 protein is CAWVTGGNIQYF. For the CDR3, the DNA is TGTGCCTGGGTAACAGGGGGCAACATTCAGTACTTC. This rearrangement joins TRBV30 to TRBJ2-4; 9 positions match TRBD1. Germline-derived CDR1 and CDR2 are GTSNPN and SVGIG (reference sequence). The ends lost 5 bases at V and 7 bases at J; junction bases unmatched: 3. CDR3 length: 12 residues.

This chain uses TRBV9 with TRBJ1-6, with D unresolved. V lost 2 bases to trimming and J lost 10 bases, with 13 bases between them. There are 14 residues in the CDR3. CDR1 and CDR2 (germline): SGDLS, YYNGEE. Written as DNA, the CDR3 is TGTGCCAGCAGCGTCTTTGACTCTGGCTCACCCCTCCACTTT. It encodes CASSVFDSGSPLHF.

This clone was recorded once. V is TRBV3-1 (or the pseudogene TRBV3-2) and J is TRBJ1-1; D possibly corresponds to TRBD1 (5 bases). The CDR3 is 14 residues long. Between the trimmed V and J ends, which lost 4 bases and 1 base, there was a span of 10 bases. Germline CDR1 is LGHDT and CDR2 is YNNKEL (reference sequence). CDR3 region: CASSPSDRNTEAFF. In DNA form, the CDR3 reads TGTGCCAGCAGCCCCTCCGACAGGAACACTGAAGCTTTCTTT.

CDR3 sequence (DNA): TGTGCCAGCAGTCCGGGTCGTGGCACTGAAGCTTTCTTT. It yields the protein CASSPGRGTEAFF. The chain is built from TRBV12-3 or TRBV12-4 and TRBJ1-1; D is ambiguous. This CDR3 is 13 amino acids long. The germline V and J ends were trimmed by 5 bases and 4 bases, with 11 bases remaining between them.

The chain is built from TRBV11-2 and TRBJ2-1; 8 nucleotides line up with TRBD1. This CDR3 comprises 14 residues. V lost 4 bases to trimming and J lost 5 bases; unmatched junction nucleotides: 4. Germline V gene sequence: CDR1 SGHAT, CDR2 FQNNGV. The CDR3 DNA reads TGTGCCAGCAGCTACTGGACAGGGAACAATGAGCAGTTCTTC. Translated: CASSYWTGNNEQFF.

Points on this clone: One junction end disagrees with the germline gene, perhaps due to a read error. J is TRBJ2-2 and V is TRBV7-7; D is ambiguous. This CDR3 spans 15 amino acids. CDR1 SSHAT and CDR2 FNYEAQ come from the germline V gene (reference sequence). The CDR3 region is CASSFLGGREGELFF. The DNA of the CDR3 is TGTGCTAGCAGCTTCCTGGGTGGGCGCGAAGGGGAGCTGTTTTTT.

The rearrangement uses TRBV4-2 and TRBJ2-2; 11 nucleotides line up with TRBD2. This CDR3 comprises 14 residues. Germline V lookup: CDR1 LGHNA, CDR2 YNFKEQ. After removal of 5 bases from V and 9 bases from J, the junction contained 5 bases not matched to a gene. Here the CDR3 reads CASSGLAGGRELFF. As DNA, the CDR3 is TGTGCCAGCAGCGGACTAGCGGGCGGAAGGGAGCTGTTTTTT.

The chain employs TRBV20-1 and TRBJ1-1; the D gene is possibly TRBD1 (5 bases). The ends were cut back, 5 bases at V and 8 bases at J, with 12 bases in the middle. This CDR3 has 11 residues. Germline loops: CDR1 DFQATT, CDR2 SNEGSKA (reference sequence). CDR3 nucleotide sequence: TGCAGTGCTCCTCTATACAGGGAAGCTTTCTTT. Translating it yields CSAPLYREAFF.

The genes are TRBV2 and TRBJ2-1; TRBD2 might be the D (5 bases). The CDR3 consists of 13 residues. Germline V lookup: CDR1 SNHLY, CDR2 FYNNEI. V was shortened by 6 bases and J by 10 bases, with 16 bases between the two germline ends. The CDR3 loop is CASRVDPGGEQFF. CDR3 nucleotide sequence: TGTGCCAGCAGGGTCGACCCGGGCGGGGAGCAGTTCTTC.